This record concerns one TCR beta chain sequence. Mismatch with germline at one junction end may stem from a read error. In terms of origin and age, donors were healthy Caucasian individuals from Russia aged roughly 6 to 95. PCR was performed a second time for about 7 to 12 cycles using a sample-barcoded 5' primer and a J-beta primer mix. TCRdb re-called the 5' RACE reads with MiXCR, one entry per CDR3 protein. The sample records fewer than 900,000 distinct CDR3 sequences, more than 40% being singletons. The germline V gene has CDR1 LGHNA and CDR2 YSLEER. This CDR3 has 15 residues. This record comes from a study of blood T cells in healthy people across ages.

Sequenced: blood. The rearrangement links TRBV4-3 to TRBJ2-5; D call uncertain. This sequence was found in a woman aged 55-75 years in good health. This chain's CDR3 is CASSPRAGPQETRYF. CDR3 DNA sequence: TGCGCCAGCAGCCCCCGGGCCGGGCCACAAGAGACCCGGTACTTC.